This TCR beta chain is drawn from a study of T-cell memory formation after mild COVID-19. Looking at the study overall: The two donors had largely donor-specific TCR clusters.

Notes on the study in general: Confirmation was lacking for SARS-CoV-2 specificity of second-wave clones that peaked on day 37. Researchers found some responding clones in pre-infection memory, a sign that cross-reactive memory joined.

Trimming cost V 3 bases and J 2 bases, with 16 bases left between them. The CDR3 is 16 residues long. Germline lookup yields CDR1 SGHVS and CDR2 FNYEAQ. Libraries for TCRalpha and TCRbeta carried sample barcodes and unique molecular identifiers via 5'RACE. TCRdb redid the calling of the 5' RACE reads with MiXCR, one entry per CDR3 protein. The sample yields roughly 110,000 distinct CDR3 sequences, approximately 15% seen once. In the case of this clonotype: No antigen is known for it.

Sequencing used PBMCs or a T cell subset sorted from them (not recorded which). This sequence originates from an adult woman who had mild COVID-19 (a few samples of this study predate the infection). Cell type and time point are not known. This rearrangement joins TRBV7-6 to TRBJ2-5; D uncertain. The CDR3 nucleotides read TGTGCCAGCAGCTTTTCACGAGCTCCCCTACAAGAGACCCAGTACTTC. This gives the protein CASSFSRAPLQETQYF.